This TCR beta chain was captured in a study of blood T cell repertoires in COVID-19. Study-wide context: Collection of acute and convalescent COVID-19 samples took place in the United States, Italy and Spain.

Patients from Seattle were sampled longitudinally, starting during active infection. V lost 5 bases and J lost 7, with 11 bases in between. Germline V gene data show CDR1 as DFQATT and CDR2 as SNEGSKA (reference sequence). The CDR3 has 11 amino acids. In the source study's methods: Counts of nucleated cells, estimated from reference gene primer amplification, were obtained. TCRdb's table, derived via immunoSEQ multiplex PCR, lists solely in-frame clones and lacks some. The V and J calls and clone size were taken over from that table, and D and trimming were inferred from the DNA. This table holds about 320,000 clones, around 92% found once. This clone was seen only once.

The clonotype was recovered from a woman aged 30 to 39 with COVID-19, enrolled during active disease. Sequencing was done on a sample of peripheral blood. The chain carries TRBV20-1 and TRBJ1-1, with D possibly being TRBD1 (6 bases). CDR3 sequence (DNA): TGCAGTGCTCCCAGGGGAAGTGAAGCTTTCTTT. Translated, it gives CSAPRGSEAFF.